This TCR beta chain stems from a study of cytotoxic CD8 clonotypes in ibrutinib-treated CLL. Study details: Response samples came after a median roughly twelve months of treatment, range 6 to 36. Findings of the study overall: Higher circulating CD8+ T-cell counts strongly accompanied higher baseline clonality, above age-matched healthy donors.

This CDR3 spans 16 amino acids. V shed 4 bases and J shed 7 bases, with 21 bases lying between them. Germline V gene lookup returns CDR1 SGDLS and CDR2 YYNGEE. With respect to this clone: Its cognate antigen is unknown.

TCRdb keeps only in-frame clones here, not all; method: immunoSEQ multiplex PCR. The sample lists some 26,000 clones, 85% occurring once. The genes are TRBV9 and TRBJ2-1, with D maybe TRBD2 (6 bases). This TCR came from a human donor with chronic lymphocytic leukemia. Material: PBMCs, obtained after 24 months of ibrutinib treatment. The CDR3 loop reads CASSHFLGTLLNEQFF. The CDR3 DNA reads TGTGCCAGCAGCCACTTCCTCGGGACTTTACTTAATGAGCAGTTCTTC.